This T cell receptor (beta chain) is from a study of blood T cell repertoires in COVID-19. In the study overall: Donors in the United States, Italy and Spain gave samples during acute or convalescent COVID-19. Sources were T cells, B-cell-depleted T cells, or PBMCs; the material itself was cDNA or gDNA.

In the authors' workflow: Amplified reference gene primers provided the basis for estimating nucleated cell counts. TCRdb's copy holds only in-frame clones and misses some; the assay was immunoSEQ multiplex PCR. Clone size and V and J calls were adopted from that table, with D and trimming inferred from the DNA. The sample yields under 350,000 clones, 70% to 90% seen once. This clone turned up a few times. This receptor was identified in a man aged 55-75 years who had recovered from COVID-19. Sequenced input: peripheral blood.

The CDR3, as DNA: TGTGCCAGCAGCTCACGCCAGGACAGGGATCAGCCCCAGCATTTT. It encodes CASSSRQDRDQPQHF. The chain employs TRBV6-1 and TRBJ1-5; 8 positions agree with TRBD1. Per germline, CDR1 MNHNS and CDR2 SASEGT. The CDR3 runs to 15 residues. V shed 6 bases and J 5 bases; nucleotides not matched to a gene: 9.